This TCR beta chain was obtained from a study of identical twins. Healthy Caucasians were all of the donors. TCRdb reprocessed the 5' RACE reads via MiXCR and lists one record per CDR3 protein. The sample includes 300,000 or so distinct CDR3 sequences, roughly 10% of them seen just once. This clonotype has a count of ten or more. The same sample was also used in a study of yellow fever vaccine responses in identical twins.

The source is a woman aged 18-35 years in good health. Sequenced: CD8+ T cells sorted from blood.

CDR3 sequence (DNA): TGTGCCAGCAGTTACTCGGACTGGACAGGGTGGTACGAGCAGTACTTC. This codes for CASSYSDWTGWYEQYF. The chain uses TRBV6-2 or TRBV6-3 and TRBJ2-7; TRBD1 matches 8 bases. After removal of 0 bases from V and 4 bases from J, the junction contained 8 bases not matched to a gene. Germline assignment: CDR1 MNHEY and CDR2 SVGEGT. There are 16 residues in the CDR3.